This TCR beta chain stems from a study of blood T cell repertoires in COVID-19. Study-level information: Italy, Spain and the United States were the sources of the convalescent and acute COVID-19 samples. T cells, B-cell-depleted T cells, or PBMCs supplied cDNA or gDNA.

CDR1 is MNHEY and CDR2 is SVGAGI in the germline V gene. Between the trimmed V and J ends, which lost 2 bases and 9 bases, there was a span of 17 bases. This CDR3 is 15 amino acids long. Authors' analysis steps: Amplification with reference gene primers provided the estimates of nucleated cell counts. Data came from immunoSEQ multiplex PCR; TCRdb stores just in-frame clones and leaves some out. V, J and clone size reflect that table, while D and trimming were determined from the DNA. The sample has approximately 120,000 clones, more than 70% seen once; the top ten hold about 1.2%. The sample taken for sequencing was peripheral blood. The chain carries TRBV6-5 and TRBJ2-1; D ambiguous. The clonotype was recovered from a woman older than 75 with acute or convalescent COVID-19. The CDR3 DNA reads as TGTGCCAGCAGTTACAAAGGAAGTCAGGATAGTGAGCAGTTCTTC. Its translation is CASSYKGSQDSEQFF.